This T cell receptor (beta chain) was found in a study of T cells in Graves' hyperthyroidism and ophthalmopathy. Study-level results: A model of 13 V-J pairs discriminated ophthalmopathy from stable hyperthyroidism. Clonotypes that were expanded in thyroid above 0.001 mostly appeared in blood too.

The CDR3 spans 11 residues. Per the germline V gene, CDR1 is ENHRY and CDR2 is SYGVKD. RNA transcripts yielded amplified TCR beta CDR3 regions. The HTBI primer set was used in a first-round RT-PCR of the TCR CDR3. TCRdb reprocessed the multiplex PCR reads with MiXCR, giving one entry per CDR3 protein. This table holds a few hundred thousand distinct CDR3 sequences, 40% to 55% found once. As for this clonotype: The antigen remains unidentified. Its ends do not fully match the called genes, so a read error is possible.

Disease duration under 2 months; hyperthyroidism patients were aged 18 to 65. Patients having uncontrolled infection, another autoimmune disease, pregnancy or lactation were not included. The chain uses TRBV10-3 and TRBJ1-1; D not resolved. The receptor comes from a young woman with Graves' hyperthyroidism. The sample taken for sequencing was peripheral blood or thyroid tissue (not recorded which). CDR3: CAISGGYETFF. The CDR3 nucleotides read TGTGCCATCAGTGGAGGGTATGAAACTTTCTTT.